This T cell receptor beta chain appears in the sequencing data of a study of blood T cell repertoires in COVID-19. Study summary: Samples taken during acute and convalescent COVID-19 were collected in the United States, Italy and Spain. Sample material is recorded as cDNA or gDNA derived from T cells, B-cell-depleted T cells, or PBMCs.

Looked up from germline, CDR1 is ENHRY and CDR2 is SYGVKD. The CDR3 contains 13 residues. Between the trimmed V and J ends, which lost 0 bases and 8 bases, there was a span of 10 bases. In the study's own analysis: The assay estimated nucleated cells by amplifying reference gene primers. Some clones are missing from TCRdb's copy, which holds only in-frame ones; the method was immunoSEQ multiplex PCR. That table gives V, J and clone size, and the DNA gave D and trimming. Of fewer than 250,000 clones in the sample, around nine tenths are singletons; the top ten hold 4% to 6%. Sequencing was carried out using peripheral blood. This chain links TRBV10-3 with TRBJ1-2; D unclear. The clonotype originates from a woman between 40 and 50 years old with acute or convalescent COVID-19. CDR3 DNA: TGTGCCATCAGTGAGTCGAAGCTAGAGGGCTACACCTTC. It yields the protein CAISESKLEGYTF.